The T cell receptor (beta chain) described here comes from a study of blood T cell repertoires in COVID-19 (dated by TCRdb to 2018 to 2020). The study in broad terms: Samples from collaborators originated in the United States, Italy and Spain and spanned both the acute and convalescent phases of COVID-19. The prospective study material was composed of cDNA or gDNA derived from T cells, B-cell-depleted T cells, or PBMCs. Subjects who had been exposed to COVID-19, were actively infected with it, or had recovered from it provided the deeply sampled blood TCRbeta repertoires that made up the dataset. The repertoires were released in a freely available public database intended as a resource for research on the immune response to SARS-CoV-2. Samples came from the ongoing ImmuneRACE study (first 160 participants) plus 1,254 subjects from 6 global collaborators. Nearly every sample came with metadata listing a de-identified subject ID, COVID-19 status, age in years and sex. Where available, HLA class I and class II types were taken from metadata supplied by the sample provider and were not determined by assay-based typing.

TCRbeta CDR3 regions were amplified from genomic DNA using the immunoSEQ Assay, a bias-controlled multiplex PCR. As for the original processing: Nucleated cell counts per sample were estimated from amplification of reference gene primers within the assay. Sequence reads were collapsed and filtered to measure the absolute abundance of every unique TCRbeta CDR3 rearrangement. For each sample, productive Simpson clonality was calculated as the square root of Simpson's diversity index over productive rearrangements. TCRdb stores this immuneACCESS table with in-frame sequences only. Part of the clones is absent; in the studies checked, under half of the shortfall reflects unresolved V genes, and no reason is known for the rest. V, J and clone size are those of that table, while D and trimming were read from the DNA. The sample table contains about 150,000 clones; only one count was recorded for about 80% of them. The biggest ten clones account for 0.45% to 0.6% of the sample.

The germline V gene provides CDR1 KGHDR and CDR2 SFDVKD. V drops 1 base and J drops 4 bases, leaving 12 bases in between. The CDR3 runs 15 amino acids, cysteine and phenylalanine included. This entry keeps only the CDR3 DNA: 45 bases, framed from base 1. Whole blood was collected in K2EDTA tubes by collaborating institutions according to the institutions' own protocols. For TCRbeta analysis, collaborators shipped samples in one of three forms: frozen whole blood, isolated PBMCs, or DNA extracted from either of those sample types. Study-level results and caveats: The amount of clinical and demographic metadata varied by source and participant and was provided uncurated.

With respect to this clone: Its target antigen remains unknown. Base quality data are lacking; no much larger clone is found one base away.

The chain uses TRBV24-1 and TRBJ2-5, with TRBD1 as a weak D call on 5 bases. The source material was peripheral blood. The source is a man aged 60-69 years with acute or convalescent COVID-19. The DNA reads as follows: TGTGCCACCAGTGATTTTTGGCAGGGCAGAGAGACCCAGTACTTC. It encodes CATSDFWQGRETQYF.